Listed below are T cell receptor beta chains from one sample, sequenced in a study of T-cell memory formation after mild COVID-19. TCRdb used MiXCR to reprocess the 5' RACE reads, holding one entry per CDR3 protein. The data show about 210,000 distinct CDR3 sequences, with around 30% seen just once and about 10% held by the top ten. Sequenced input: PBMCs or a T cell subset sorted from them (not recorded which). These receptors came from an adult woman who had mild COVID-19 (a few samples of this study predate the infection). Cell type and time point are not known. CDR3s include the opening cysteine and the closing phenylalanine or tryptophan. A D gene is named only where the DNA matches it firmly. Where a row states a size, it is once, few, many or the class of an expanded clone; other rows omit it.

J | D | V | size | CDR3 | DNA
TRBJ2-6 | TRBD2 | TRBV5-1 | - | CASSPGTSGNSGANVLTF | TGCGCCAGCAGCCCAGGGACTAGCGGAAACTCTGGGGCCAACGTCCTGACTTTC
TRBJ2-3 | TRBD1 | TRBV20-1 | - | CSAGDRDSVLRPSTDTQYF | TGCAGTGCTGGGGACCGGGACAGTGTTTTGAGACCTAGCACAGATACGCAGTATTTT
TRBJ2-7 | - | TRBV4-2 | few | CASSQEVGVWIYEQYF | TGTGCCAGCAGCCAAGAGGTGGGAGTTTGGATTTACGAGCAGTACTTC
TRBJ1-1 | - | TRBV18 | few | CASSSYTGNTEAFF | TGTGCCAGCTCATCCTATACAGGGAACACTGAAGCTTTCTTT
TRBJ1-6 | - | TRBV5-1 | few | CASSEWGRQDSPLHF | TGCGCCAGCAGCGAATGGGGACGGCAAGATTCACCCCTCCACTTT
TRBJ1-5 | - | TRBV4-1 | few | CASSQVQGRSNQPQHF | TGCGCCAGCAGCCAAGTTCAGGGCAGGAGCAATCAGCCCCAGCATTTT
TRBJ2-7 | TRBD2 | TRBV29-1 | few | CSVEVGRGEPYEQYF | TGCAGCGTTGAAGTAGGGCGGGGGGAACCTTATGAGCAGTACTTC
TRBJ2-2 | - | TRBV6-5 | few | CASSSRRGGGRNTGELFF | TGTGCCAGCAGTTCCCGACGTGGAGGGGGCCGAAACACCGGGGAGCTGTTTTTT
TRBJ1-2 | - | TRBV7-2 | - | CASSLENNYGYTF | TGTGCCAGCAGCTTAGAGAATAACTATGGCTACACCTTC
TRBJ1-2 | - | TRBV4-1 | - | CASSQGHIGYTF | TGCGCCAGCAGCCAAGGACATATCGGCTACACCTTC
TRBJ2-1 | - | TRBV12-3/TRBV12-4 | many | CASSPHLAFGDEQFF | TGTGCCAGCAGTCCCCACCTGGCCTTCGGGGATGAGCAGTTCTTC
TRBJ1-2 | TRBD1 | TRBV7-2 | - | CAGSLGQGNPRLFGYTF | TGTGCCGGCAGCCTAGGACAGGGAAATCCCCGTCTTTTTGGCTACACCTTC
TRBJ2-7 | - | TRBV20-1 | - | CSARAAWGSSYEQYF | TGCAGTGCTAGAGCCGCCTGGGGCAGCTCCTACGAGCAGTACTTC
TRBJ2-1 | TRBD2 | TRBV7-9 | - | CASSLSRLAGRDEQFF | TGTGCCAGCAGCTTATCGAGACTAGCGGGAAGGGATGAGCAGTTCTTC
TRBJ1-4 | - | TRBV7-9 | few | CASSTFRRSYEKLFF | TGTGCCAGCAGCACCTTCAGGAGATCTTATGAAAAACTGTTTTTT
TRBJ1-2 | - | TRBV20-1 | few | CSAKINYGYTF | TGCAGTGCTAAGATTAACTATGGCTACACCTTC
TRBJ2-3 | - | TRBV7-2 | few | CASSLVRRSTDTQYF | TGTGCCAGCAGCTTAGTGCGGCGTAGCACAGATACGCAGTATTTT
TRBJ2-7 | TRBD1 | TRBV25-1 | - | CASSEARTGWSYEQYF | TGTGCCAGCAGTGAAGCCAGGACAGGGTGGTCCTACGAGCAGTACTTC
TRBJ2-7 | - | TRBV19 | - | CASSNLRDPVSYEQYF | TGTGCCAGTAGTAATCTCCGGGACCCCGTCTCCTACGAGCAGTACTTC
TRBJ2-5 | TRBD2 | TRBV7-6 | - | CASSRSGGGFGETQYF | TGTGCCAGCAGCCGTAGCGGGGGCGGCTTCGGGGAGACCCAGTACTTC
TRBJ2-7 | - | TRBV7-9 | few | CASSSLDGTLSYEQYF | TGTGCCAGCAGCTCTCTCGACGGGACCCTCTCCTACGAGCAGTACTTC
TRBJ2-1 | - | TRBV7-2 | - | CASSLAGAISSYNEQFF | TGTGCCAGCAGCTTAGCAGGGGCCATTAGCTCCTACAATGAGCAGTTCTTC
TRBJ2-5 | - | TRBV7-2 | - | CASSLSGDPQETQYF | TGTGCCAGCAGCTTATCGGGGGATCCACAAGAGACCCAGTACTTC
TRBJ1-5 | TRBD1 | TRBV6-2/TRBV6-3 | few | CASSPGTGGLGQPQHF | TGTGCCAGCAGTCCGGGGACAGGGGGACTCGGTCAGCCCCAGCATTTT
TRBJ2-1 | TRBD1 | TRBV24-1 | - | CATSDTTGIPNEQFF | TGTGCCACCAGTGATACGACAGGGATCCCCAATGAGCAGTTCTTC
TRBJ2-1 | TRBD1 | TRBV6-1 | - | CASSVVAGGRNEQFF | TGTGCCAGCAGTGTCGTGGCAGGGGGCCGCAATGAGCAGTTCTTC
TRBJ1-2 | - | TRBV20-1 | - | CSAGDLGYTF | TGCAGTGCTGGGGATCTTGGCTACACCTTC
TRBJ2-3 | TRBD1 | TRBV24-1 | - | CATSAEGQGVSDTQYF | TGTGCCACCAGTGCGGAGGGACAGGGGGTCTCAGATACGCAGTATTTT
TRBJ2-7 | - | TRBV7-2 | few | CASSLAGPYEQYF | TGTGCCAGCAGCTTAGCGGGACCCTACGAGCAGTACTTC
TRBJ2-1 | TRBD2 | TRBV20-1 | - | CSAIAGGLSEQFF | TGCAGTGCCATAGCGGGAGGGCTTAGTGAGCAGTTCTTC
TRBJ2-1 | TRBD1 | TRBV12-3/TRBV12-4 | - | CASSFSYPGQGYNEQFF | TGTGCCAGCAGTTTTTCGTACCCGGGACAGGGCTACAATGAGCAGTTCTTC
TRBJ2-7 | - | TRBV12-3/TRBV12-4 | many | CASSLGRTGEQYF | TGTGCCAGCAGTTTAGGTAGAACCGGCGAGCAGTACTTC
TRBJ2-1 | - | TRBV5-1 | few | CASSRGSGSYNEQFF | TGCGCCAGCAGTCGGGGTTCCGGCTCCTACAATGAGCAGTTCTTC
TRBJ2-3 | - | TRBV2 | - | CASSRDRRTDTQYF | TGTGCCAGCAGTAGAGACAGACGCACAGATACGCAGTATTTT
TRBJ2-1 | TRBD1 | TRBV5-5 | - | CASSSGTGTNNEQFF | TGTGCCAGCAGTTCGGGGACAGGAACGAACAATGAGCAGTTCTTC
TRBJ1-5 | - | TRBV12-3/TRBV12-4 | few | CASSPGRRNQPQHF | TGTGCCAGCAGCCCAGGACGACGGAATCAGCCCCAGCATTTT
TRBJ1-5 | TRBD1 | TRBV6-2/TRBV6-3 | - | CASSHTGVTNQPQHF | TGTGCCAGCAGTCATACAGGGGTGACCAATCAGCCCCAGCATTTT
TRBJ2-2 | TRBD1 | TRBV29-1 | - | CSVVQGDTGELFF | TGCAGCGTTGTTCAGGGGGACACCGGGGAGCTGTTTTTT
TRBJ2-7 | - | TRBV3-1 | - | CASSQDSWTYEQYF | TGTGCCAGCAGCCAAGATTCTTGGACCTACGAGCAGTACTTC
TRBJ2-1 | TRBD1 | TRBV10-3 | few | CAISETGGQFF | TGTGCCATCAGTGAGACAGGGGGCCAGTTCTTC
TRBJ2-4 | TRBD1 | TRBV5-6 | - | CARWGQQLAKNIQYF | TGTGCCAGATGGGGACAGCAACTAGCCAAAAACATTCAGTACTTC
TRBJ2-1 | - | TRBV2 | - | CASSLAPDNNEQFF | TGTGCCAGCAGTCTAGCGCCGGACAACAATGAGCAGTTCTTC
TRBJ2-6 | - | TRBV10-3 | once | CAISAAGGTSGANVLTF | TGTGCCATCAGCGCTGCAGGGGGGACTTCTGGGGCCAACGTCCTGACTTTC
TRBJ2-1 | TRBD2 | TRBV6-5 | few | CASSPTSGGWNEQFF | TGTGCCAGCAGTCCGACTAGCGGGGGGTGGAATGAGCAGTTCTTC
TRBJ1-1 | - | TRBV18 | - | CASSPSRVGDTEAFF | TGTGCCAGCTCACCCTCGCGGGTAGGGGACACTGAAGCTTTCTTT
TRBJ2-5 | TRBD2 | TRBV29-1 | few | CSVELAGGRETQYF | TGCAGCGTTGAATTGGCGGGAGGGCGGGAGACCCAGTACTTC
TRBJ2-1 | - | TRBV7-6 | - | CASSLGWLGGYEQFF | TGTGCCAGCAGCTTAGGTTGGTTAGGGGGATATGAGCAGTTCTTC
TRBJ2-7 | TRBD1 | TRBV28 | - | CASRGQGLYEQYF | TGTGCCAGCAGGGGACAGGGCCTATACGAGCAGTACTTC
TRBJ2-3 | - | TRBV20-1 | few | CSASLHKLNTDTQYF | TGCAGTGCTAGTTTACATAAATTAAACACAGATACGCAGTATTTT
TRBJ2-1 | - | TRBV5-5 | - | CASSEQGTEQFF | TGTGCCAGCAGCGAGCAGGGGACTGAGCAGTTCTTC